A few counts support the clone carrying this T cell receptor (beta chain). Its matching antigen is unknown. Graves' hyperthyroidism was deemed stable given no ophthalmopathy progression within 18 months. Newly diagnosed hyperthyroidism, duration under 2 months, in patients aged 18 to 65. V was clipped by 0 bases and J by 5 bases; unmatched bases: 6. The CDR3 is 15 amino acids. Germline lookup yields CDR1 SGDLS and CDR2 YYNGEE. The record originates from a study of T cells in Graves' hyperthyroidism and ophthalmopathy. Findings and caveats of the study: Also found in blood were most expanded thyroid clonotypes above 0.001.

From RNA transcripts, TCR beta CDR3 regions were amplified. The study used the HTBI primer set for a first-round RT-PCR of the TCR CDR3. MiXCR, applied by TCRdb to the multiplex PCR reads, yields one record per CDR3 protein. This table holds a few hundred thousand distinct CDR3 sequences, approximately 15% found once. This TCR came from a woman under 40 with Graves' hyperthyroidism. Sequences were obtained from blood. J is TRBJ1-2 and V is TRBV9; 8 positions match TRBD1. The CDR3 coding sequence is TGTGCCAGCAGCGTAGCTGCAGGGGGCAGGTATGGCTACACCTTC. Translated: CASSVAAGGRYGYTF.